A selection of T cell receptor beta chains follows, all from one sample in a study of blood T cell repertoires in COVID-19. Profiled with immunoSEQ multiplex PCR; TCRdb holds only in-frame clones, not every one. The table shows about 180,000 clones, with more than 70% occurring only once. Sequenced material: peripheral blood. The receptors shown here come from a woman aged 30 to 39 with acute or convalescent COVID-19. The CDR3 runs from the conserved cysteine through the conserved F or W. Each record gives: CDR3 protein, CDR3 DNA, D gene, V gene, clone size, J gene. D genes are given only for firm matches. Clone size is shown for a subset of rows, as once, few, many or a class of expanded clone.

CDR3aa: CASNDRDKIGELFF
CDR3nt: TGTGCCAGCAACGACCGGGACAAGATCGGGGAGCTGTTTTTT
d_gene: -
v_gene: TRBV6-5
abundance: -
j_gene: TRBJ2-2

CDR3aa: CASSEGGEQFF
CDR3nt: TGTGCCAGCAGTGAGGGAGGTGAGCAGTTCTTC
d_gene: -
v_gene: TRBV6-1
abundance: -
j_gene: TRBJ2-1

CDR3aa: CASSEGSVRWREQYF
CDR3nt: TGTGCCAGCAGTGAAGGGTCAGTCCGGTGGAGGGAGCAGTACTTC
d_gene: -
v_gene: TRBV6-1
abundance: -
j_gene: TRBJ2-7

CDR3aa: CASSTFRDRDQETQYF
CDR3nt: TGTGCCAGCAGCACCTTTAGGGACAGGGACCAAGAGACCCAGTACTTC
d_gene: TRBD1
v_gene: TRBV13
abundance: -
j_gene: TRBJ2-5

CDR3aa: CASSILAASTEAFF
CDR3nt: TGTGCCAGTAGTATACTGGCTGCTTCCACTGAAGCTTTCTTT
d_gene: -
v_gene: TRBV19
abundance: few
j_gene: TRBJ1-1

CDR3aa: CATSARSSYEQYF
CDR3nt: TGTGCCACCAGCGCGCGTAGCTCCTACGAGCAGTACTTC
d_gene: -
v_gene: TRBV15
abundance: -
j_gene: TRBJ2-7

CDR3aa: CASNGIAGGPGDEQFF
CDR3nt: TGTGCCAGCAACGGCATAGCGGGAGGGCCTGGGGATGAGCAGTTCTTC
d_gene: TRBD2
v_gene: TRBV2
abundance: many
j_gene: TRBJ2-1

CDR3aa: CATSDYTGQGATGELFF
CDR3nt: TGTGCCACCAGTGATTACACGGGACAGGGGGCCACCGGGGAGCTGTTTTTT
d_gene: TRBD1
v_gene: TRBV24-1
abundance: -
j_gene: TRBJ2-2

CDR3aa: CAISVTAGKLSNEQFF
CDR3nt: TGTGCCATCAGTGTGACCGCCGGGAAGTTATCCAATGAGCAGTTCTTC
d_gene: -
v_gene: TRBV10-3
abundance: -
j_gene: TRBJ2-1

CDR3aa: CASSFSGSTDTQYF
CDR3nt: TGCGCCAGCAGCTTTAGCGGGAGCACAGATACGCAGTATTTT
d_gene: TRBD2
v_gene: TRBV5-1
abundance: -
j_gene: TRBJ2-3

CDR3aa: CASSVGTRGETQYF
CDR3nt: TGTGCCAGCAGTGTCGGGACTAGAGGGGAGACCCAGTACTTC
d_gene: TRBD2
v_gene: TRBV2
abundance: -
j_gene: TRBJ2-5

CDR3aa: CASILSSGSYEQYF
CDR3nt: TGTGCCAGCATCCTCTCCAGCGGAAGCTACGAGCAGTACTTC
d_gene: -
v_gene: TRBV28
abundance: -
j_gene: TRBJ2-7

CDR3aa: CASSLRLAGIHEQFF
CDR3nt: TGTGCCAGCAGCCTGCGACTAGCGGGAATCCATGAGCAGTTCTTC
d_gene: TRBD2
v_gene: TRBV28
abundance: -
j_gene: TRBJ2-1

CDR3aa: CASGLAATDTQYF
CDR3nt: TGTGCCAGCGGACTAGCGGCCACAGATACGCAGTATTTT
d_gene: TRBD2
v_gene: TRBV12-3/TRBV12-4
abundance: -
j_gene: TRBJ2-3

CDR3aa: CASRTRDGYTF
CDR3nt: TGTGCCAGCAGAACGAGGGATGGCTACACCTTC
d_gene: -
v_gene: TRBV6-5
abundance: -
j_gene: TRBJ1-2

CDR3aa: CASGGLNNEQFF
CDR3nt: TGTGCCAGTGGAGGGCTAAACAATGAGCAGTTCTTC
d_gene: -
v_gene: TRBV19
abundance: once
j_gene: TRBJ2-1

CDR3aa: CASKQGLAYTIYF
CDR3nt: TGTGCCAGCAAGCAGGGGCTCGCGTACACCATATATTTT
d_gene: -
v_gene: TRBV6-5
abundance: once
j_gene: TRBJ1-3

CDR3aa: CASNRGDLNTGELFF
CDR3nt: TGTGCCTCGAACAGGGGGGACCTGAACACCGGGGAGCTGTTTTTT
d_gene: TRBD1
v_gene: TRBV3-1/TRBV3-2
abundance: once
j_gene: TRBJ2-2

CDR3aa: CASSWDRGNEQFF
CDR3nt: TGTGCCAGCAGTTGGGACAGGGGGAATGAGCAGTTCTTC
d_gene: TRBD1
v_gene: TRBV27
abundance: -
j_gene: TRBJ2-1

CDR3aa: CAGSQGAGANVLTF
CDR3nt: TGTGCCGGTTCACAGGGGGCCGGGGCCAACGTCCTGACTTTC
d_gene: TRBD1
v_gene: TRBV19
abundance: -
j_gene: TRBJ2-6

CDR3aa: CASSRNSGGNQPQHF
CDR3nt: TGTGCCAGCAGTCGAAACTCCGGGGGCAATCAGCCCCAGCATTTT
d_gene: -
v_gene: TRBV27
abundance: -
j_gene: TRBJ1-5

CDR3aa: CASSLVSLAGYSGANVLTF
CDR3nt: TGTGCCAGCAGCTTAGTCTCACTAGCGGGGTACTCTGGGGCCAACGTCCTGACTTTC
d_gene: TRBD2
v_gene: TRBV7-2
abundance: -
j_gene: TRBJ2-6

CDR3aa: CASSLAGTGSGNTIYF
CDR3nt: TGCGCCAGCAGCTTGGCCGGGACAGGGAGTGGAAACACCATATATTTT
d_gene: TRBD1
v_gene: TRBV5-1
abundance: -
j_gene: TRBJ1-3

CDR3aa: CASSETSRKYF
CDR3nt: TGTGCCAGCAGTGAGACTAGCCGAAAGTACTTC
d_gene: TRBD2
v_gene: TRBV2
abundance: -
j_gene: TRBJ2-7

CDR3aa: CASSDVQGLPTDTQYF
CDR3nt: TGTGCCAGCAGTGACGTTCAGGGACTACCCACAGATACGCAGTATTTT
d_gene: TRBD2
v_gene: TRBV2
abundance: -
j_gene: TRBJ2-3

CDR3aa: CASSVGQAYGYTF
CDR3nt: TGTGCCAGCAGCGTAGGCCAAGCCTATGGCTACACCTTC
d_gene: -
v_gene: TRBV9
abundance: few
j_gene: TRBJ1-2

CDR3aa: CATSRDRGHGQPQHF
CDR3nt: TGTGCCACCAGCAGAGATAGGGGGCATGGGCAGCCCCAGCATTTT
d_gene: TRBD1
v_gene: TRBV15
abundance: once
j_gene: TRBJ1-5

CDR3aa: CASSEVRTGGGQPQHF
CDR3nt: TGTGCCAGCAGTGAAGTTCGGACAGGGGGAGGTCAGCCCCAGCATTTT
d_gene: TRBD1
v_gene: TRBV2
abundance: -
j_gene: TRBJ1-5

CDR3aa: CASSGLGQLNIQYF
CDR3nt: TGTGCCAGCAGTGGGTTGGGACAGCTAAACATTCAGTACTTC
d_gene: TRBD1
v_gene: TRBV25-1
abundance: -
j_gene: TRBJ2-4

CDR3aa: CASSLTGDNTEAFF
CDR3nt: TGTGCCAGCAGTTTGACAGGCGACAACACTGAAGCTTTCTTT
d_gene: -
v_gene: TRBV28
abundance: -
j_gene: TRBJ1-1

CDR3aa: CASSTDRASYEQYF
CDR3nt: TGTGCCAGTAGTACGGACAGGGCCTCCTACGAGCAGTACTTC
d_gene: TRBD1
v_gene: TRBV19
abundance: -
j_gene: TRBJ2-7

CDR3aa: CASSQAVPDIQYF
CDR3nt: TGTGCCAGCAGCCAAGCGGTTCCTGACATTCAGTACTTC
d_gene: -
v_gene: TRBV14
abundance: -
j_gene: TRBJ2-4

CDR3aa: CASSTQGGRETQYF
CDR3nt: TGCGCCAGCAGCACACAGGGTGGTCGTGAGACCCAGTACTTC
d_gene: -
v_gene: TRBV5-1
abundance: -
j_gene: TRBJ2-5

CDR3aa: CATSSGMSRSEETQYF
CDR3nt: TGTGCCACCAGCAGCGGTATGTCTCGGTCTGAAGAGACCCAGTACTTC
d_gene: -
v_gene: TRBV15
abundance: -
j_gene: TRBJ2-5

CDR3aa: CASSEQGATYEQYF
CDR3nt: TGTGCCAGCAGTGAACAGGGGGCAACCTACGAGCAGTACTTC
d_gene: TRBD1
v_gene: TRBV2
abundance: -
j_gene: TRBJ2-7

CDR3aa: CASSPRGHGSGNTIYF
CDR3nt: TGTGCCAGCAGTCCCCGAGGACACGGCTCTGGAAACACCATATATTTT
d_gene: -
v_gene: TRBV28
abundance: -
j_gene: TRBJ1-3

CDR3aa: CASTPTALGEKLFF
CDR3nt: TGTGCCAGCACCCCGACAGCCTTAGGAGAAAAACTGTTTTTT
d_gene: -
v_gene: TRBV28
abundance: few
j_gene: TRBJ1-4

CDR3aa: CASSGVRGQYF
CDR3nt: TGCGCCAGCAGTGGGGTCCGGGGGCAGTATTTT
d_gene: -
v_gene: TRBV10-1
abundance: -
j_gene: TRBJ2-3

CDR3aa: CASSETVVYEQYF
CDR3nt: TGTGCCAGCAGTGAGACAGTCGTCTACGAGCAGTACTTC
d_gene: -
v_gene: TRBV2
abundance: -
j_gene: TRBJ2-7

CDR3aa: CASSFQDRVPGEQYF
CDR3nt: TGTGCCAGCAGTTTCCAAGACAGGGTCCCGGGGGAGCAGTACTTC
d_gene: TRBD1
v_gene: TRBV6-5
abundance: -
j_gene: TRBJ2-7

CDR3aa: CASRRINEQFF
CDR3nt: TGTGCCAGCAGGAGAATCAATGAGCAGTTCTTC
d_gene: -
v_gene: TRBV27
abundance: once
j_gene: TRBJ2-1

CDR3aa: CASSIQGYEQYF
CDR3nt: TGTGCCAGCAGCATACAGGGTTACGAGCAGTACTTC
d_gene: -
v_gene: TRBV7-9
abundance: -
j_gene: TRBJ2-7

CDR3aa: CASSPSTSTGELFF
CDR3nt: TGTGCCAGCAGCCCATCGACTAGCACCGGGGAGCTGTTTTTT
d_gene: -
v_gene: TRBV7-9
abundance: -
j_gene: TRBJ2-2

CDR3aa: CASSPRDRSYEQYF
CDR3nt: TGTGCCAGCTCACCACGGGACAGGTCCTACGAGCAGTACTTC
d_gene: TRBD1
v_gene: TRBV18
abundance: -
j_gene: TRBJ2-7

CDR3aa: CASSSVGDNSPLHF
CDR3nt: TGTGCCAGCAGTTCGGTAGGGGATAATTCACCCCTCCACTTT
d_gene: -
v_gene: TRBV28
abundance: -
j_gene: TRBJ1-6

CDR3aa: CASTLSGSDTQYF
CDR3nt: TGTGCCAGCACCCTTAGCGGGAGCGATACGCAGTATTTT
d_gene: TRBD2
v_gene: TRBV7-9
abundance: -
j_gene: TRBJ2-3